These T cell receptor beta chains were read from a single sample in a study of blood T cell repertoires in COVID-19. Using immunoSEQ multiplex PCR, the repertoire was profiled, and TCRdb retains in-frame clones only, with some absent. Of around 150,000 clones in the sample, about 83% were seen once. Input material: peripheral blood. The receptors derive from a woman older than 75 with acute or convalescent COVID-19. CDR3s include the opening cysteine and the closing phenylalanine or tryptophan. D genes are given only for firm matches. Some rows mark clone size as missing; the rest say once, few, many or name a class of expanded clone.

D gene: NA; clone size: NA; J gene: TRBJ2-7; V gene: TRBV5-5; CDR3 protein: CASSQGSYEQYF; CDR3 DNA: TGTGCCAGCAGCCAGGGGTCTTACGAGCAGTACTTC
D gene: TRBD1; clone size: once; J gene: TRBJ2-7; V gene: TRBV7-9; CDR3 protein: CASLYFRDRGPTYEQYF; CDR3 DNA: TGTGCCAGCCTCTACTTCCGGGACAGGGGTCCGACCTACGAGCAGTACTTC
D gene: TRBD1; clone size: NA; J gene: TRBJ2-1; V gene: TRBV19; CDR3 protein: CASRQGYNEQFF; CDR3 DNA: TGTGCCAGTAGACAGGGGTACAATGAGCAGTTCTTC
D gene: NA; clone size: NA; J gene: TRBJ2-3; V gene: TRBV5-6; CDR3 protein: CASSPQSGVVDTQYF; CDR3 DNA: TGTGCCAGCAGCCCCCAGTCGGGAGTGGTAGATACGCAGTATTTT
D gene: NA; clone size: NA; J gene: TRBJ2-5; V gene: TRBV28; CDR3 protein: CASSKDSQETQYF; CDR3 DNA: TGTGCCAGCAGTAAAGACAGCCAAGAGACCCAGTACTTC
D gene: NA; clone size: NA; J gene: TRBJ1-2; V gene: TRBV6-6; CDR3 protein: CASSSPGYYGYTF; CDR3 DNA: TGTGCCAGCAGTTCCCCGGGATACTATGGCTACACCTTC
D gene: NA; clone size: NA; J gene: TRBJ1-2; V gene: TRBV12-3/TRBV12-4; CDR3 protein: CASSQGIGYGYTF; CDR3 DNA: TGTGCCAGCAGTCAGGGGATTGGCTATGGCTACACCTTC
D gene: TRBD1; clone size: once; J gene: TRBJ2-3; V gene: TRBV19; CDR3 protein: CASSTLSTGSTQYF; CDR3 DNA: TGTGCCAGTAGTACCCTCTCGACAGGGAGTACGCAGTATTTT
D gene: NA; clone size: NA; J gene: TRBJ2-5; V gene: TRBV19; CDR3 protein: CASSILSDQETQYF; CDR3 DNA: TGTGCCAGTAGTATACTGTCCGACCAAGAGACCCAGTACTTC
D gene: NA; clone size: NA; J gene: TRBJ1-2; V gene: TRBV7-9; CDR3 protein: CASSSRGIYGYTF; CDR3 DNA: TGTGCCAGCAGCTCCAGGGGCATCTATGGCTACACCTTC
D gene: TRBD1; clone size: NA; J gene: TRBJ2-1; V gene: TRBV19; CDR3 protein: CASSIRANRDRGYNEQFF; CDR3 DNA: TGTGCCAGTAGTATACGGGCCAACCGGGACAGGGGATACAATGAGCAGTTCTTC
D gene: TRBD2; clone size: NA; J gene: TRBJ2-5; V gene: TRBV7-9; CDR3 protein: CAAAGERGPGSQYF; CDR3 DNA: TGTGCCGCCGCAGGGGAGCGGGGGCCCGGGTCCCAGTACTTC
D gene: NA; clone size: NA; J gene: TRBJ2-2; V gene: TRBV6-5; CDR3 protein: CASRDRNTGELFF; CDR3 DNA: TGTGCCAGCAGGGACAGGAACACCGGGGAGCTGTTTTTT
D gene: NA; clone size: NA; J gene: TRBJ2-1; V gene: TRBV3-1/TRBV3-2; CDR3 protein: CASSIQGYEQFF; CDR3 DNA: TGTGCCAGCAGCATCCAGGGCTATGAGCAGTTCTTC
D gene: NA; clone size: NA; J gene: TRBJ1-5; V gene: TRBV19; CDR3 protein: CASSPGRFAQPQHF; CDR3 DNA: TGTGCCAGTAGTCCGGGGAGGTTCGCTCAGCCCCAGCATTTT
D gene: NA; clone size: NA; J gene: TRBJ1-1; V gene: TRBV5-5; CDR3 protein: CASSDRAMNTEAFF; CDR3 DNA: TGTGCCAGCAGTGACAGAGCGATGAACACTGAAGCTTTCTTT
D gene: NA; clone size: NA; J gene: TRBJ1-1; V gene: TRBV3-1/TRBV3-2; CDR3 protein: CASSKGRGPIPEAFF; CDR3 DNA: TGTGCCAGCAGCAAGGGGAGGGGCCCGATCCCTGAAGCTTTCTTT
D gene: TRBD1; clone size: NA; J gene: TRBJ1-2; V gene: TRBV18; CDR3 protein: CASSRGQGLNGYTF; CDR3 DNA: TGTGCCAGCTCACGGGGACAGGGCCTCAATGGCTACACCTTC
D gene: NA; clone size: NA; J gene: TRBJ1-1; V gene: TRBV5-4; CDR3 protein: CASSLVGAMNTEAFF; CDR3 DNA: TGTGCCAGCAGCTTGGTTGGGGCCATGAACACTGAAGCTTTCTTT
D gene: NA; clone size: NA; J gene: TRBJ1-4; V gene: TRBV7-8; CDR3 protein: CASSLNRATNEKLFF; CDR3 DNA: TGTGCCAGCAGCCTAAACAGAGCAACTAATGAAAAACTGTTTTTT
D gene: NA; clone size: NA; J gene: TRBJ2-7; V gene: TRBV28; CDR3 protein: CASSWGPYEQYF; CDR3 DNA: TGTGCCAGCAGTTGGGGCCCCTACGAGCAGTACTTC
D gene: TRBD1; clone size: NA; J gene: TRBJ2-1; V gene: TRBV18; CDR3 protein: CASSQPYRGPVNEQFF; CDR3 DNA: TGTGCCAGCTCCCAACCTTACAGGGGGCCAGTCAATGAGCAGTTCTTC
D gene: TRBD1; clone size: NA; J gene: TRBJ2-5; V gene: TRBV7-9; CDR3 protein: CASSSRTGGQETQYF; CDR3 DNA: TGTGCCAGCAGCTCTCGGACAGGGGGACAAGAGACCCAGTACTTC
D gene: NA; clone size: NA; J gene: TRBJ2-2; V gene: TRBV6-4; CDR3 protein: CASSDSSNTGELFF; CDR3 DNA: TGTGCCAGCAGTGACAGCTCGAACACCGGGGAGCTGTTTTTT
D gene: NA; clone size: few; J gene: TRBJ1-2; V gene: TRBV28; CDR3 protein: CASSSSGGGDGGYTF; CDR3 DNA: TGTGCCAGCAGTTCCTCCGGGGGGGGCGACGGCGGCTACACCTTC
D gene: TRBD1; clone size: NA; J gene: TRBJ1-6; V gene: TRBV4-1; CDR3 protein: CASSQDNRGNSPLHF; CDR3 DNA: TGCGCCAGCAGCCAAGATAACAGGGGGAATTCACCCCTCCACTTT
D gene: NA; clone size: NA; J gene: TRBJ2-1; V gene: TRBV4-1; CDR3 protein: CASSHENSHRTPGYNEQFF; CDR3 DNA: TGCGCCAGCAGCCACGAGAACTCGCACCGGACTCCCGGCTACAATGAGCAGTTCTTC
D gene: NA; clone size: NA; J gene: TRBJ2-1; V gene: TRBV28; CDR3 protein: CASSPTVNNEQFF; CDR3 DNA: TGTGCCAGCAGTCCGACAGTTAACAATGAGCAGTTCTTC
D gene: NA; clone size: NA; J gene: TRBJ1-2; V gene: TRBV4-1; CDR3 protein: CASSQEGTPEGSNYGYTF; CDR3 DNA: TGCGCCAGCAGCCAAGAGGGGACGCCGGAGGGTTCTAACTATGGCTACACCTTC
D gene: NA; clone size: few; J gene: TRBJ1-6; V gene: TRBV5-6; CDR3 protein: CASSLAWSDRSDSPLHF; CDR3 DNA: TGTGCCAGCAGCTTGGCCTGGTCGGATAGGAGTGATTCACCCCTCCACTTT
D gene: TRBD1; clone size: NA; J gene: TRBJ1-2; V gene: TRBV6-5; CDR3 protein: CASSRDRVYGYTF; CDR3 DNA: TGTGCCAGCAGCCGGGACAGAGTCTATGGCTACACCTTC
D gene: TRBD1; clone size: NA; J gene: TRBJ1-3; V gene: TRBV7-6; CDR3 protein: CASSWGQGASGNTIYF; CDR3 DNA: TGTGCCAGCAGCTGGGGACAGGGGGCCTCTGGAAACACCATATATTTT
D gene: TRBD1; clone size: NA; J gene: TRBJ2-7; V gene: TRBV11-3; CDR3 protein: CASSFIRGQGFEQYF; CDR3 DNA: TGTGCCAGCAGCTTTATTCGGGGACAGGGCTTTGAGCAGTACTTC
D gene: NA; clone size: many; J gene: TRBJ1-4; V gene: TRBV2; CDR3 protein: CASSDSQENEKLFF; CDR3 DNA: TGTGCCAGCAGTGATTCACAGGAGAATGAAAAACTGTTTTTT
D gene: NA; clone size: few; J gene: TRBJ2-1; V gene: TRBV6-6; CDR3 protein: CASSLGGSYNEQFF; CDR3 DNA: TGTGCCAGCAGCCTCGGGGGCTCCTACAATGAGCAGTTCTTC
D gene: NA; clone size: NA; J gene: TRBJ2-3; V gene: TRBV7-6; CDR3 protein: CASSLGGRGTTDTQYF; CDR3 DNA: TGTGCCAGCAGCTTAGGTGGCAGGGGGACTACAGATACGCAGTATTTT
D gene: NA; clone size: NA; J gene: TRBJ2-7; V gene: TRBV11-2; CDR3 protein: CASSLGYSSYEQYF; CDR3 DNA: TGTGCCAGCAGCTTAGGGTACAGTTCCTACGAGCAGTACTTC
D gene: NA; clone size: NA; J gene: TRBJ1-2; V gene: TRBV5-1; CDR3 protein: CASSLGEETAYGYTF; CDR3 DNA: TGCGCCAGCAGCTTGGGGGAGGAGACAGCCTATGGCTACACCTTC
D gene: NA; clone size: NA; J gene: TRBJ1-5; V gene: TRBV28; CDR3 protein: CASTHSPNLSNQPQHF; CDR3 DNA: TGTGCCAGCACCCACTCTCCGAACCTGAGCAATCAGCCCCAGCATTTT
D gene: TRBD2; clone size: NA; J gene: TRBJ2-7; V gene: TRBV3-1/TRBV3-2; CDR3 protein: CASSQRLASLGEQYF; CDR3 DNA: TGTGCCAGCAGCCAGAGACTAGCCTCTCTTGGCGAGCAGTACTTC
D gene: NA; clone size: once; J gene: TRBJ1-1; V gene: TRBV2; CDR3 protein: CASSDRGRNTEAFF; CDR3 DNA: TGTGCCAGCAGTGATAGGGGCAGGAACACTGAAGCTTTCTTT